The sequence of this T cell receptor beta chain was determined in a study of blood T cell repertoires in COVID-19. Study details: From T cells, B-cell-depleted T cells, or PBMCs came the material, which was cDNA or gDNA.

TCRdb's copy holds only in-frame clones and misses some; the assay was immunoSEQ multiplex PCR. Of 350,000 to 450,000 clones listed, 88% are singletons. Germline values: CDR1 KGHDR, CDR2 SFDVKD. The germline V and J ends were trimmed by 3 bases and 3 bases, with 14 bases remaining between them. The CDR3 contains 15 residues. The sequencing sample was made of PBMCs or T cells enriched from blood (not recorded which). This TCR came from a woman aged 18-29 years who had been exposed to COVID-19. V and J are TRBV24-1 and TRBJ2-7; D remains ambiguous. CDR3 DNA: TGTGCCACCAGTGATCCCTACGCACCGGGCTACGAGCAGTACTTC. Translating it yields CATSDPYAPGYEQYF.